This T cell receptor beta chain was captured in a study of cytomegalovirus exposure and HLA in healthy donors. Whole-study results and caveats: Prior analysis indicated that the majority of TCR beta V segments exhibited productivity approximately 87% or approximately 30% of the time. The likely explanation for a cluster of highly shared sequence variants was sequencing artifact.

Trimming took off 4 bases at V and 5 bases at J, with 9 bases between the two ends. This CDR3 has 13 residues. The germline V gene encodes CDR1 SGHRS and CDR2 YFSETQ. PCR primers comprised 60 Vbeta and 13 Jbeta primers. As originally analysed: In a later analysis, about 12 million of tens of millions of unique beta chains occurred in at least two donors. Here immunoSEQ multiplex PCR was the method, and the copy in TCRdb shows in-frame clones only, minus some. That table furnishes V, J and clone size, whereas the DNA furnished D and trimming. The table has about 94,000 clones, more than 75% seen once. In the case of this clone: Its antigen is currently unknown.

The sequence was obtained from a human donor in good health. The genes are TRBV5-1 and TRBJ2-2; possibly TRBD1 for D (5 bases). The sequenced sample was PBMCs. CDR3 sequence: CASSPGQTGELFF. CDR3 coding DNA: TGCGCCAGCAGCCCAGGGCAAACCGGGGAGCTGTTTTTT. Full variable domain (missing parts from reference TRBV5-1 and TRBJ2-2): KAGVTQTPRYLIKTRGQQVTLSCSPISGHRSVSWYQQTPGQGLQFLFEYFSETQRNKGNFPGRFSGRQFSNSRSEMNVSTLELGDSALYLCASSPGQTGELFFGEGSRLTVL.